This T cell receptor (beta chain) was identified in a study of neurological immune-mediated disorders. Whole-study results and caveats: Multiple sclerosis, the disease with the least TCR clonal expansion, fell below healthy controls, whereas HTLV-1-associated myelopathy showed the most. Sharing of CDR3 amino acid sequences among expanded clones across subjects was absent, suggesting private repertoires in all groups.

This clonotype was seen at least ten times. What it binds is unknown. Source material was 2 million unsorted PBMCs, stored at -80 °C in RNAlater. The ends were cut back, 1 base at V and 2 bases at J, with 10 bases in the middle. This CDR3 has 14 amino acids. Looked up from germline, CDR1 is DFQATT and CDR2 is SNEGSKA (reference sequence). TCRdb reprocessed the 5' RACE reads with MiXCR, giving one entry per CDR3 protein. The sample includes 78,000 or so distinct CDR3 sequences, 4% to 6% seen only once; the top ten take 2.2%. The clonotype originates from a woman in her 30s with multiple sclerosis. Sequencing input: PBMCs. The chain recombines TRBV20-1 with TRBJ2-3, with D tentatively TRBD1 (5 bases). CDR3 in DNA: TGCAGTGCTAGAGTTGACAGAAACACAGATACGCAGTATTTT. Translation: CSARVDRNTDTQYF.